The rows below give T cell receptor beta chains drawn from one sample of a study of molecular identifiers for immune sequencing clone quantification. TCRdb called the PCR reads again in MiXCR, with one record for every CDR3 protein. The table lists 60,000 to 75,000 distinct CDR3 sequences, under 20% of them singletons. Specimen: naive CD8+ T cells from blood, with Jurkat cell RNA spiked in. These receptor sequences come from a human donor in good health. Some libraries in this study had Jurkat cell RNA spiked in. Each CDR3 is given with its conserved first and last residue. The D gene is left open where the match is weak. Part of the rows lack a size; the others show once, few, many or a class for expanded clones.

V,size,D,J,DNA,CDR3
TRBV20-1,many,-,TRBJ2-5,TGCAGTGCTAGAGATCTGGAGGGATCCGAGACCCAGTACTTC,CSARDLEGSETQYF
TRBV27,many,TRBD1,TRBJ1-1,TGTGCCAGCAGTTTATTACAGGGGGACACTGAAGCTTTCTTT,CASSLLQGDTEAFF
TRBV24-1,many,-,TRBJ2-7,TGTGCCACCAGTGCCTCACTAGGCGCCGAGCAGTACTTC,CATSASLGAEQYF
TRBV6-2/TRBV6-3,few,TRBD2,TRBJ2-1,TGTGCCAGCAGTTACGCCGGACTAGCTGTTGTTGAGCAGTTCTTC,CASSYAGLAVVEQFF
TRBV7-6,many,TRBD2,TRBJ2-7,TGTGCCAGCAGCCCGACTAGCGGGAGGCCCTACGAGCAGTACTTC,CASSPTSGRPYEQYF
TRBV6-1,-,TRBD1,TRBJ2-7,TGTGCCAGCACCGACAGGGGGCCTTACGAGCAGTACTTC,CASTDRGPYEQYF
TRBV2,many,-,TRBJ1-5,TGTGCCAGCAGTTATACAGGGTGGCAGCCCCAGCATTTT,CASSYTGWQPQHF
TRBV10-3,many,-,TRBJ2-7,TGTGCCATCAGGGGTAGTGACTACGAGCAGTACTTC,CAIRGSDYEQYF
TRBV27,many,TRBD1,TRBJ2-6,TGTGCCAGCAGTCCCGGGACAGGGGTGTCTGGGGCCAACGTCCTGACTTTC,CASSPGTGVSGANVLTF
TRBV4-2,-,-,TRBJ2-2,TGTGCCAGCAGCCAAGACTACCACACCGGGGAGCTGTTTTTT,CASSQDYHTGELFF
TRBV6-1,many,-,TRBJ2-7,TGTGCCAGCAGCAACAGGGTACCCTACGAGCAGTACTTC,CASSNRVPYEQYF
TRBV20-1,few,TRBD1,TRBJ2-5,TGCAGTGCTAGAGATGAATTTGGGACAGGGCAAGAGACCCAGTACTTC,CSARDEFGTGQETQYF
TRBV13,many,-,TRBJ2-7,TGTGCCAGCCTTAACAGCTCCTACGAGCAGTACTTC,CASLNSSYEQYF
TRBV4-1,many,-,TRBJ2-2,TGCGCCAGCAGCCGCCCGGGAAACACCGGGGAGCTGTTTTTT,CASSRPGNTGELFF
TRBV19,-,-,TRBJ2-7,TGTGCCAGTAGTGTAGCGCCGAGTAACGAGCAGTACTTC,CASSVAPSNEQYF
TRBV5-1,many,TRBD1,TRBJ2-5,TGCGCCAGCAGCTTGGCCGACCTGGGACAGGGACAAGAGACCCAGTACTTC,CASSLADLGQGQETQYF
TRBV27,-,-,TRBJ2-1,TGTGCCAGCAGTCCTTTGCCACTAGTTTATGAGTTCGGTGAGCAGTTCTTC,CASSPLPLVYEFGEQFF
TRBV5-4,many,TRBD1,TRBJ1-1,TGTGCCAGCAGCTCTGGACAGGGAACTGAAGCTTTCTTT,CASSSGQGTEAFF
TRBV30,many,TRBD2,TRBJ2-1,TGTGCCTGGAGTGTTGCGGGAGGACACAATGAGCAGTTCTTC,CAWSVAGGHNEQFF
TRBV5-1,many,-,TRBJ2-5,TGCGCCAGCAAGGTCTTACCAGAGAAGACCCAGTACTTC,CASKVLPEKTQYF
TRBV3-1,-,TRBD1,TRBJ2-5,TGTGCCAGCAGCCAAGACCGGGACAGGGCTTTGAAGACCCAGTACTTC,CASSQDRDRALKTQYF
TRBV25-1,many,TRBD2,TRBJ2-2,TGTGCCAGCAGCAACCGGGACTATCTTTTCGCGAACACCGGGGAGCTGTTTTTT,CASSNRDYLFANTGELFF
TRBV20-1,many,-,TRBJ2-7,TGCAGTGCTAGTTACGGGCACAGGGTTTACGAGCAGTACTTC,CSASYGHRVYEQYF
TRBV28,-,-,TRBJ1-5,TGTGCCAGCAATCCTGGGACTAGCAATCAGCCCCAGCATTTT,CASNPGTSNQPQHF
TRBV27,-,-,TRBJ2-1,TGTGCCAGCAGTTTATCGTCAGGACAGCTCTACAATGAGCAGTTCTTC,CASSLSSGQLYNEQFF
TRBV15,few,TRBD1,TRBJ2-7,TGTGCCACCAGCAGAGTGAGGGGGCCCGCCTACGAGCAGTACTTC,CATSRVRGPAYEQYF
TRBV6-1,-,TRBD2,TRBJ2-5,TGTGCCAGCAGTGACGGTAGCGGGAGCTTTGGAGAGACCCAGTACTTC,CASSDGSGSFGETQYF
TRBV10-2,many,-,TRBJ2-7,TGCGCCAGCACCAATGACCGGCTCGTCGACACCTACGAGCAGTACTTC,CASTNDRLVDTYEQYF
TRBV19,many,-,TRBJ1-5,TGTGCCAGTTCCTTTAATAGCAATCAGCCCCAGCATTTT,CASSFNSNQPQHF
TRBV9,few,-,TRBJ2-3,TGTGCCAGCAGCGAAAGGGGTTCAGATACGCAGTATTTT,CASSERGSDTQYF
TRBV7-9,few,-,TRBJ2-7,TGTGCCAGCAGCCCAGAGACAGGTGCGTGGGGAAACTACGAGCAGTACTTC,CASSPETGAWGNYEQYF
TRBV20-1,many,-,TRBJ2-4,TGCAGTGCTAGTGCAGTGTCCAAAAACATTCAGTACTTC,CSASAVSKNIQYF
TRBV28,many,-,TRBJ2-7,TGTGCCAGCAGTTTTGTTTCTTACGAGCAGTACTTC,CASSFVSYEQYF
TRBV20-1,few,-,TRBJ2-1,TGCAGTGCTAGGCGCCTAGCCAACTACAATGAGCAGTTCTTC,CSARRLANYNEQFF
TRBV6-1,few,TRBD2,TRBJ2-1,TGTGCCAGCAGTGACTTCCTAGCGGGAGGGCCCAGTGAGCAGTTCTTC,CASSDFLAGGPSEQFF
TRBV6-2/TRBV6-3,many,-,TRBJ1-4,TGTGCCAGCAGTCGAGACGGAATCAATGAAAAACTGTTTTTT,CASSRDGINEKLFF
TRBV6-2/TRBV6-3,many,-,TRBJ2-7,TGTGCCAGCAGTTACTCCGCCCGGCTCGATCTTCCCTACGAGCAGTACTTC,CASSYSARLDLPYEQYF
TRBV7-2,few,-,TRBJ1-5,TGTGCCAGCAGCGCCGGTGGGGGAGACAATCAGCCCCAGCATTTT,CASSAGGGDNQPQHF
TRBV19,-,-,TRBJ2-1,TGTGCCAGTAGGGGCTCCTACAATGAGCAGTTCTTC,CASRGSYNEQFF
TRBV5-1,many,TRBD2,TRBJ2-5,TGCGCCAGCAGCTTGAGGGCTAGCGGGAGGGAAGAGACCCAGTACTTC,CASSLRASGREETQYF
TRBV6-1,many,-,TRBJ2-7,TGTGCCAGCAGTGAAGTCTTAGGCTACGAGCAGTACTTC,CASSEVLGYEQYF
TRBV7-9,-,-,TRBJ2-7,TGTGCCAGCAGCCTGTCCGAGACGGGGGTCTACGAGCAGTACTTC,CASSLSETGVYEQYF
TRBV10-3,many,-,TRBJ2-7,TGTGCCATCAGTGACCCCAGTTTTTCCGTGTGCGAGCAGTACTTC,CAISDPSFSVCEQYF
TRBV5-1,-,TRBD1,TRBJ2-7,TGCGCCAGCAGCTCCCGGGACAGGGGTTACGAGCAGTACTTC,CASSSRDRGYEQYF
TRBV27,many,-,TRBJ2-1,TGTGCCAGCAGTTCCGTCGTTGGCGCCTACAATGAGCAGTTCTTC,CASSSVVGAYNEQFF
TRBV27,few,TRBD2,TRBJ2-1,TGTGCCAGTTCAGCGGGATACTCCTACAATGAGCAGTTCTTC,CASSAGYSYNEQFF
TRBV4-1,few,-,TRBJ1-5,TGCGCCAGCAGCCAAGGACAGGCGGAGGGCAATCAGCCCCAGCATTTT,CASSQGQAEGNQPQHF
TRBV6-5,many,TRBD2,TRBJ2-7,TGTGCCAGCAGTTACCGCCCGGGACTAGCGGGAGAGGCGTACGAGCAGTACTTC,CASSYRPGLAGEAYEQYF
TRBV7-9,few,TRBD1,TRBJ1-4,TGTGCCAGCAGCTTAGTGGGGAGCGGGACAGTTAATGAAAAACTGTTTTTT,CASSLVGSGTVNEKLFF
TRBV4-3,many,TRBD1,TRBJ2-1,TGCGCCAGCAGCCAAGGTAGCTTGGTGGGGACAGAGATAGAAAATTACAATGAGCAGTTCTTC,CASSQGSLVGTEIENYNEQFF
TRBV5-6,few,-,TRBJ2-7,TGTGCCAGCAGCTTGGGGGACGTCGCCTACGAGCAGTACTTC,CASSLGDVAYEQYF
TRBV5-1,many,-,TRBJ2-3,TGCGCCAGCAGCTCCCTAGCGCGGGCCCCGGATACGCAGTATTTT,CASSSLARAPDTQYF
TRBV27,-,-,TRBJ2-1,TGTGCCAGCGACCCTGGCGGGGGCCCTGGGCAGTTCTTC,CASDPGGGPGQFF
TRBV19,-,TRBD2,TRBJ2-1,TGTGCCACCCAACTAGCGGGAGTTCTCAATGAGCAGTTCTTC,CATQLAGVLNEQFF
TRBV7-6,once,-,TRBJ1-6,TGTGCCAGCAGGCGGAGCGATATTAATAATTCACCCCTCCACTTT,CASRRSDINNSPLHF
TRBV29-1,medium-sized,-,TRBJ2-3,TGCAGCGTTGAAGCGGGGGTCCCAGATACGCAGTATTTT,CSVEAGVPDTQYF
TRBV5-6,few,TRBD2,TRBJ2-7,TGTGCCAGCAGCCCGGGACTAGCGGGTGGTGAGCAGTACTTC,CASSPGLAGGEQYF
TRBV4-1,few,-,TRBJ2-1,TGCGCCAGCAGCCAAGATAGGAATGAGCAGTTCTTC,CASSQDRNEQFF
TRBV11-2,-,-,TRBJ2-5,TGTGCCAGCAGCACCCTGTGGACTGGCGGTGAAGAGACCCAGTACTTC,CASSTLWTGGEETQYF
TRBV7-8,many,-,TRBJ1-1,TGTGCCAGCAGCTTAGCGAGGACAGAAATTTCGAACACTGAAGCTTTCTTT,CASSLARTEISNTEAFF